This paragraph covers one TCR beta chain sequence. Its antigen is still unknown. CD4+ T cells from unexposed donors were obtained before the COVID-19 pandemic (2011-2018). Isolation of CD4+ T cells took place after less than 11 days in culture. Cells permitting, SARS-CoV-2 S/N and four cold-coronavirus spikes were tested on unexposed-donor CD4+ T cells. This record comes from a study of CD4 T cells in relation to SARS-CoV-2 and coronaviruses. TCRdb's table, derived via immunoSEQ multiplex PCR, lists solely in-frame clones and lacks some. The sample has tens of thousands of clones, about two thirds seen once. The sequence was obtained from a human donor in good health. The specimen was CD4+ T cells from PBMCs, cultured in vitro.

The CDR3 is CASSKGRQVMHYSNQPQHF. The DNA for the CDR3 is TGTGCCAGCAGCAAAGGGCGACAGGTCATGCATTATAGCAATCAGCCCCAGCATTTT. The chain combines TRBV21-1 with TRBJ1-5; the table gives TRBD1 as D, unverified against the DNA. TRBV21-1 is described as a pseudogene. This CDR3 comprises 19 residues.